These 22 T cell receptor beta chains originate from one sample sequenced in a study of blood T cell repertoires in COVID-19. Libraries were prepared by immunoSEQ multiplex PCR; TCRdb keeps only in-frame clonotypes and omits some of them. The sample has fewer than 250,000 clones, roughly 84% seen once. Sequencing used PBMCs or T cells enriched from blood (not recorded which). These receptors all stem from a woman aged 25 to 39 who had recovered from COVID-19.

CDR3 sequence (DNA): TGTGCCAGCTCACCCGGCAGGGGAGAGACCCAGTACTTC. It specifies CASSPGRGETQYF. The chain is built from TRBV18 and TRBJ2-5, with D maybe TRBD1 (6 bases). The CDR3 runs to 13 residues. V gave up 3 bases and J gave up 4 bases, with 9 bases separating them. Germline V lookup: CDR1 KGHSH, CDR2 LQKENI.

The chain carries TRBV2 and TRBJ1-1; TRBD1 might be the D (5 bases). V lost 0 bases to trimming and J lost 0 bases, with 8 bases between them. Germline V gives CDR1 SNHLY, CDR2 FYNNEI. This CDR3 contains 15 residues. The CDR3 reads CASSEAAGMNTEAFF. The CDR3 DNA follows: TGTGCCAGCAGTGAAGCCGCAGGGATGAACACTGAAGCTTTCTTT.

The rearrangement links TRBV2 to TRBJ2-3, with a weak D call TRBD1 (6 bases). CDR1 is SNHLY and CDR2 is FYNNEI in the germline V gene. This CDR3 comprises 17 residues. V lost 1 base and J 0 bases, leaving 14 bases between the germline ends. This chain's CDR3 is CASSEGWTASSTDTQYF. As DNA, the CDR3 is TGTGCCAGCAGTGAAGGGTGGACAGCCTCTAGCACAGATACGCAGTATTTT.

This clone was seen only a few times. The CDR3 DNA sequence: TGTGCCAGCAGCTCCTACTACGAGCAGTACTTC. Translation: CASSSYYEQYF. This chain connects TRBV7-9 to TRBJ2-7; D remains unclear. This CDR3 is built from 11 residues. Trimming took 4 bases from V and 3 from J, leaving 4 bases between them. The germline V gene encodes CDR1 SEHNR and CDR2 FQNEAQ (reference sequence).

J is TRBJ2-2 and V is TRBV14; D unresolved. The CDR3 runs to 15 residues. The germline gives CDR1 SGHDN, CDR2 FVKESK. V dropped 0 bases and J dropped 7 bases, with 12 bases sitting between them. In DNA, the CDR3 is TGTGCCAGCAGCCAAGATCGCCTAGTCGACGGGGAGCTGTTTTTT. Encoded protein: CASSQDRLVDGELFF.

The J gene is TRBJ2-1, the V gene TRBV30, with 11 bases identical to TRBD2. Germline CDR1 and CDR2: GTSNPN and SVGIG (reference sequence). The CDR3 contains 13 residues. The J segment lost 10 bases and the V segment lost 6 bases, leaving 8 bases of the junction unmatched. The CDR3 loop is CACVPSGRKEQFF. The CDR3 DNA follows: TGTGCCTGCGTCCCTAGCGGGAGGAAGGAGCAGTTCTTC.

This clone has just one count. The CDR3 nucleotides read TGTGCCAGTGGCGGGACAGCCGGGAACACCGGGGAGCTGTTTTTT. Its protein product is CASGGTAGNTGELFF. The chain combines TRBV6-4 with TRBJ2-2; a weak D match, TRBD1 (7 bases). The CDR3 is 15 residues long. Germline V CDR1 and CDR2: MRHNA, SNTAGT. Trimming took off 9 bases at V and 1 base at J, with 15 bases between the two ends.

The V gene is TRBV7-3, the J gene TRBJ2-3, with a possible D match to TRBD2 (6 bases). V dropped 1 base and J dropped 2 bases, with 16 bases sitting between them. The CDR3 extends over 17 amino acids. Looked up from germline, CDR1 is SGHTA and CDR2 is FQGTGA. The CDR3 spells CASSLRGGTSATDTQYF. In nucleotides, the CDR3 is TGTGCCAGCAGCTTAAGGGGCGGGACGAGTGCCACAGATACGCAGTATTTT.

The CDR3 region is CASSPLFAGQGYGYTF. The CDR3 bases are TGTGCCAGCAGCCCTCTCTTTGCCGGACAGGGCTATGGCTACACCTTC. This chain connects TRBV3-1 (or the pseudogene TRBV3-2) to TRBJ1-2; 8 bases agree with TRBD1. CDR3 length: 16 amino acids. The V gene's germline CDR1 is LGHDT and CDR2 YNNKEL (reference sequence). Germline trimming cut 4 bases from V and 4 bases from J; bases unmatched to any gene: 11.

The chain is built from TRBV18 and TRBJ1-5, with 7 bases identical to TRBD1. This CDR3 is 14 amino acids long. Germline values: CDR1 KGHSH, CDR2 LQKENI. The junction had 5 bases not matched to a gene; V was cut back by 3 bases and J by 6 bases. CDR3 sequence: CASSPTGVGQPQHF. CDR3 bases: TGTGCCAGCTCACCTACAGGGGTGGGTCAGCCCCAGCATTTT. The full variable domain, rest sourced from reference TRBV18 and TRBJ1-5, is NAGVMQNPRHLVRRRGQEARLRCSPMKGHSHVYWYRQLPEEGLKFMVYLQKENIIDESGMPKERFSAEFPKEGPSILRIQQVVRGDSAAYFCASSPTGVGQPQHFGDGTRLSIL.

The V call is TRBV28, the J call TRBJ2-5; no clear D gene. The CDR3 length is 15 residues. V lost 3 bases and J 3 bases, leaving 14 bases between the germline ends. The germline V gene has CDR1 MDHEN and CDR2 SYDVKM. The CDR3 DNA reads as TGTGCCAGCAGTTTGGGCAAACAGAAAAAAGAGACCCAGTACTTC. Encoded protein: CASSLGKQKKETQYF.

The gene calls are TRBV18 and TRBJ1-2, with a weak D call TRBD1 (5 bases). This CDR3 contains 13 residues. In germline, CDR1 is KGHSH, CDR2 LQKENI. The V end was cut by 6 bases, the J end by 8 bases, with 16 bases between. The CDR3: CASSPGRVGGYTF. In DNA form, the CDR3 reads TGTGCCAGCTCCCCCGGCAGGGTGGGCGGCTACACCTTC.

The chain recombines TRBV6-5 with TRBJ2-1, with D tentatively TRBD1 (6 bases). This CDR3 has 14 amino acids. V lost 8 bases, J lost 2 bases, and 13 bases lay in between. Germline assignment: CDR1 MNHEY and CDR2 SVGAGI. This CDR3 is CASGGVRAYNEQFF. The DNA of the CDR3 is TGTGCCAGCGGGGGCGTTAGGGCCTACAATGAGCAGTTCTTC.

The chain uses TRBV12-3 or TRBV12-4 and TRBJ2-7; no clear D gene. V lost 6 bases to trimming and J lost 4 bases, with 10 bases between them. The CDR3 spans 12 residues. This CDR3 reads CASRGSSYEQYF. DNA of the CDR3: TGTGCCAGCAGGGGCTCCTCGTACGAGCAGTACTTC.

The J gene is TRBJ1-2, the V gene TRBV12-3 or TRBV12-4; unclear D gene. The CDR3 loop spans 13 amino acids. Trimming took 4 bases from V and 10 from J, leaving 16 bases between them. The DNA for the CDR3 is TGTGCCAGCAGTTCCCCCCAGGCCTCCGCCTACACCTTC. It encodes CASSSPQASAYTF.

The CDR3 sequence is CASSLGLANEQFF. DNA of the CDR3: TGTGCCAGCAGTTTAGGACTAGCGAATGAGCAGTTCTTC. The chain uses TRBV28 and TRBJ2-1, with 9 bases fitting TRBD2. The CDR3 is 13 amino acids. Trimming removed 2 bases from V and 7 bases from J; junction bases left unmatched: 0. CDR1 and CDR2 (germline): MDHEN, SYDVKM.

V usage is TRBV12-3 or TRBV12-4 and J usage is TRBJ1-6; possible D gene TRBD1, 6 bases. This CDR3 has 13 residues. V lost 6 bases and J 14 bases, leaving 17 bases between the germline ends. The CDR3 reads CASSLQGPGTLHF. The CDR3 nucleotides are TGTGCCAGCAGCCTACAGGGCCCCGGGACCCTCCACTTT.

This chain connects TRBV5-1 to TRBJ2-2; D is unresolved. The length of the CDR3 is 13 residues. V was pared by 6 bases and J by 1 base, with 7 bases between. Germline V lookup: CDR1 SGHRS, CDR2 YFSETQ. The DNA for the CDR3 is TGCGCCAGCATCCGACAGAACACCGGGGAGCTGTTTTTT. It codes for CASIRQNTGELFF.

V usage is TRBV7-9 and J usage is TRBJ1-1; D unresolved. Germline loops: CDR1 SEHNR, CDR2 FQNEAQ (reference sequence). V lost 5 bases to trimming and J lost 3 bases, with 19 bases between them. This CDR3 has 16 residues. CDR3 bases: TGTGCCAGCAGCGCCCGACCGGGAGACATGGACACTGAAGCTTTCTTT. Amino acid sequence: CASSARPGDMDTEAFF.

The V gene is TRBV28, the J gene TRBJ1-1, with 11 nucleotides matching TRBD1. The CDR3 has 15 residues. Germline V CDR1 and CDR2: MDHEN, SYDVKM. V gave up 6 bases and J gave up 4 bases; unmatched junction bases: 7. The CDR3 loop reads CASRRPGQGGTEAFF. The CDR3 coding sequence is TGTGCCAGCAGACGGCCGGGACAGGGGGGCACTGAAGCTTTCTTT.

V usage is TRBV24-1 and J usage is TRBJ2-2; the D gene is possibly TRBD1 (5 bases). Between the trimmed V and J ends, which lost 4 bases and 1 base, there was a span of 12 bases. The CDR3 extends over 16 amino acids. Germline V gene data show CDR1 as KGHDR and CDR2 as SFDVKD. Here the CDR3 reads CATSDPGRVNTGELFF. In DNA, the CDR3 is TGTGCCACCAGTGACCCCGGCAGGGTGAACACCGGGGAGCTGTTTTTT.

The V gene is TRBV3-1 (or the pseudogene TRBV3-2), the J gene TRBJ1-3; D is unresolved. The CDR3 spans 13 residues. Germline values: CDR1 LGHDT, CDR2 YNNKEL (reference sequence). Trimming left V 0 bases short and J 9 bases short, with 9 bases between. The CDR3 region is CASSQDRRGTIYF. The CDR3 DNA follows: TGTGCCAGCAGCCAAGACCGACGCGGCACCATATATTTT.